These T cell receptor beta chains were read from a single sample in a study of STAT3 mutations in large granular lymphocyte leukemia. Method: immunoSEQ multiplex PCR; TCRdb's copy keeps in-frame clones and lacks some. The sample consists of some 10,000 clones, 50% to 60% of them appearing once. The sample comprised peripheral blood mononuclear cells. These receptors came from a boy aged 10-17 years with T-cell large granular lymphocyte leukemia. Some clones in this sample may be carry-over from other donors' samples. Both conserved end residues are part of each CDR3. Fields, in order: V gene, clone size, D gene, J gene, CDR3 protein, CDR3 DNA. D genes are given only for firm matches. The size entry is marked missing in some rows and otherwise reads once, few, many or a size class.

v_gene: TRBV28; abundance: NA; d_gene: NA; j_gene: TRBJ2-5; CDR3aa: CASSSWTWGLPQYF; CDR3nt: TGTGCCAGCAGTTCCTGGACTTGGGGGCTGCCCCAGTACTTC
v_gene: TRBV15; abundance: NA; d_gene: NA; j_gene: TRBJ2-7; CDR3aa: CATSRDRSAYEQYF; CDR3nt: TGTGCCACCAGCAGAGATAGATCGGCCTACGAGCAGTACTTC
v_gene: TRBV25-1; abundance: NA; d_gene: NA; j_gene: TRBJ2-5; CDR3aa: CASSEWRAGKETQYF; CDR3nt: TGTGCCAGCAGTGAATGGAGGGCCGGGAAAGAGACCCAGTACTTC
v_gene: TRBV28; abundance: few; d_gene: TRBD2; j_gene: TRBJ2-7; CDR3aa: CASSLGSTSGSYEQYF; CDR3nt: TGTGCCAGCAGTTTAGGGTCGACTAGCGGGAGCTACGAGCAGTACTTC
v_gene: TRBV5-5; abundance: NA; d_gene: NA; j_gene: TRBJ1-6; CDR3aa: CASSWGDSPLHF; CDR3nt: TGTGCCAGCAGCTGGGGGGATTCACCCCTCCACTTT
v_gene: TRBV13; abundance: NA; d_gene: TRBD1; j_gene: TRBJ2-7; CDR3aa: CASSPSDREHEQYF; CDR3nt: TGTGCCAGCAGCCCCTCGGACAGGGAACACGAGCAGTACTTC
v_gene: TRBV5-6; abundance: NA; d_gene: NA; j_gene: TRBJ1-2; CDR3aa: CASSLVAENYGYTF; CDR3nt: TGTGCCAGCAGCTTGGTAGCGGAGAACTATGGCTACACCTTC
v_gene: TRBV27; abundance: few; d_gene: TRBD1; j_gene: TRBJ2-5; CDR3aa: CATGGGETQYF; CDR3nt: TGTGCCACAGGGGGTGGGGAGACCCAGTACTTC
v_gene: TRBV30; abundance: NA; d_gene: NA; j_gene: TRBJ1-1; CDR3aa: CALLRDGTEAFF; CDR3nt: TGTGCCCTCCTTAGGGACGGCACTGAAGCTTTCTTT
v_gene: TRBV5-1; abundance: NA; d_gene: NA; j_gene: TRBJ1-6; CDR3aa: CASSEGRESSPLHF; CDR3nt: TGCGCCAGCAGCGAAGGACGAGAGAGTTCACCCCTCCACTTT
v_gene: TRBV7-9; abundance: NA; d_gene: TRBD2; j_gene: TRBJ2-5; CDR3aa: CASSLAAGGVQETQYF; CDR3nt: TGTGCCAGCAGCTTAGCAGCGGGGGGCGTCCAAGAGACCCAGTACTTC
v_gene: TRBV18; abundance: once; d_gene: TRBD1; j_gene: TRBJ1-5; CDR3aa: CASSPPGQGGQPQHF; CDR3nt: TGTGCCAGCTCACCTCCGGGACAGGGTGGACAGCCCCAGCATTTT
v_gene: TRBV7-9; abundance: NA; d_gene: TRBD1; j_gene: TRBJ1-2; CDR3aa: CASSPGTGALYGYTF; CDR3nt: TGTGCCAGCAGCCCCGGGACAGGGGCCCTCTATGGCTACACCTTC
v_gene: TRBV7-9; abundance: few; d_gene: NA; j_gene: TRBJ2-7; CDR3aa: CASSTTSPYEQYF; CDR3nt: TGTGCCAGCAGCACGACGTCCCCATACGAGCAGTACTTC
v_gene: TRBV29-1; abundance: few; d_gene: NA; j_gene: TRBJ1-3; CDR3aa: CSVGTMGGNTIYF; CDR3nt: TGCAGCGTAGGGACAATGGGGGGAAACACCATATATTTT
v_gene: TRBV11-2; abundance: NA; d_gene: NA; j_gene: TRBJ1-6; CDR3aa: CASSLDGRSSYNSPLHF; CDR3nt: TGTGCCAGCAGCTTAGATGGGCGGAGCTCCTATAATTCACCCCTCCACTTT
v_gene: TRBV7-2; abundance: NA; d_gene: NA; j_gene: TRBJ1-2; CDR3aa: CASSLGTGYGYTF; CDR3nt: TGTGCCAGCAGCTTAGGGACCGGCTATGGCTACACCTTC
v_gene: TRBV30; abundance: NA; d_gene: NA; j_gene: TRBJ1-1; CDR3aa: CAWARGAAEAFF; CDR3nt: TGTGCCTGGGCACGGGGGGCGGCTGAAGCTTTCTTT
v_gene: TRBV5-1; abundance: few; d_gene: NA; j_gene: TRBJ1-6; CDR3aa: CASSQGPPPDSPLHF; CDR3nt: TGCGCCAGCAGTCAAGGTCCACCACCCGATTCACCCCTCCACTTT
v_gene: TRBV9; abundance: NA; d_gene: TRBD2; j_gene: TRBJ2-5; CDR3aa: CASSETSQTYQETQYF; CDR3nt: TGTGCCAGCAGCGAGACTAGCCAAACGTACCAAGAGACCCAGTACTTC
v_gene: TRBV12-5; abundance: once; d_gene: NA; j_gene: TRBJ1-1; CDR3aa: CASGLERATEAFF; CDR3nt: TGTGCTAGTGGTTTGGAAAGAGCGACTGAAGCTTTCTTT
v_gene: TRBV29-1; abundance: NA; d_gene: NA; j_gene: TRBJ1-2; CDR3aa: CSSIDDIYGYTF; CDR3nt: TGCAGCTCGATTGACGACATCTATGGCTACACCTTC
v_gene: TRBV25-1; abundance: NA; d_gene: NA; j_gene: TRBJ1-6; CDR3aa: CASSPGGRESSPLHF; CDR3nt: TGTGCCAGCAGTCCAGGAGGCAGGGAGAGTTCACCCCTCCACTTT
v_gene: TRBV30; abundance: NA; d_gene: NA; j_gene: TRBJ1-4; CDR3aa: CAWSVVGNDEKLFF; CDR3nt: TGTGCCTGGAGTGTAGTGGGAAATGATGAAAAACTGTTTTTT
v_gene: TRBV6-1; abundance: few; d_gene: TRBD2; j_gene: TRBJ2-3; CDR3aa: CASSEAPPSGSADTQYF; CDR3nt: TGTGCCAGCAGTGAAGCCCCTCCTAGCGGGAGTGCAGATACGCAGTATTTT
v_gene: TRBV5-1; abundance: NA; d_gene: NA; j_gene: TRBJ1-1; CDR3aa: CASSLVGPNGKTEAFF; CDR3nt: TGCGCCAGCAGCTTGGTGGGGCCTAACGGCAAGACTGAAGCTTTCTTT
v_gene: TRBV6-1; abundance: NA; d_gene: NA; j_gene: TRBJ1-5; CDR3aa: CASRILVNSNQPQHF; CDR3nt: TGTGCCAGCAGGATCCTGGTTAATAGCAATCAGCCCCAGCATTTT
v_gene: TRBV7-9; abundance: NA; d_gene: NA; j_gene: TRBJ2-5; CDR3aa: CASTSEGDETQYF; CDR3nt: TGTGCCAGCACCTCAGAAGGGGATGAGACCCAGTACTTC
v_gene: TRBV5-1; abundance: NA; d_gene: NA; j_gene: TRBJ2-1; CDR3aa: CASSLGASQDNEQFF; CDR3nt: TGCGCCAGCAGCCTCGGGGCTAGTCAGGACAATGAGCAGTTCTTC
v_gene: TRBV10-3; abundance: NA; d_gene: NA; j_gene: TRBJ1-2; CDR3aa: CAISEDYYGYTF; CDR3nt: TGTGCCATCTCAGAGGACTACTATGGCTACACCTTC
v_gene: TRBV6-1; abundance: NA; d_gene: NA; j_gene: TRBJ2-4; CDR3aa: CASGEGGRAKNIQYF; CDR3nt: TGTGCCAGCGGAGAGGGGGGGAGAGCCAAAAACATTCAGTACTTC
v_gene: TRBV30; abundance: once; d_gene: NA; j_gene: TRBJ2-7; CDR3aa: CAWGSSYEQYF; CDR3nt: TGTGCCTGGGGCAGCTCCTACGAGCAGTACTTC
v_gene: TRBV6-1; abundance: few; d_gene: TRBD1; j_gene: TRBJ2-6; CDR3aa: CASSGQGLLSGANVLTF; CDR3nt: TGTGCCAGCAGTGGACAGGGTCTTCTCTCTGGGGCCAACGTCCTGACTTTC
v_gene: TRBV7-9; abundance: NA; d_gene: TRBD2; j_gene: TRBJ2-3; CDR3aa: CASSLQTSGGGTDTQYF; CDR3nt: TGTGCCAGCAGCTTGCAAACTAGCGGGGGAGGCACAGATACGCAGTATTTT
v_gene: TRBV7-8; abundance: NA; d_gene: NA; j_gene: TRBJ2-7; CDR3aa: CASSQQARAEQYF; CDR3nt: TGTGCCAGCAGCCAGCAGGCTCGCGCCGAGCAGTACTTC
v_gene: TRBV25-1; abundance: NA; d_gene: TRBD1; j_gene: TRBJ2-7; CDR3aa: CASSEWDSASFYEQYF; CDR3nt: TGTGCCAGCAGTGAATGGGACAGTGCCAGCTTCTACGAGCAGTACTTC
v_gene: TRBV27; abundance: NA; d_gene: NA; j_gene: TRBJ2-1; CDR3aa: CASSLTGTASYNEQFF; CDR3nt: TGTGCCAGCAGTTTAACGGGTACAGCCTCCTACAATGAGCAGTTCTTC
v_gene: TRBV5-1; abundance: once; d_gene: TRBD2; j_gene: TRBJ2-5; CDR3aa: CASDRTSGRARETQYF; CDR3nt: TGCGCCAGCGATCGGACTAGCGGGAGGGCCCGGGAGACCCAGTACTTC
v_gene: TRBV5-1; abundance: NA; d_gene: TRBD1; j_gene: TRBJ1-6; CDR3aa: CASSWDSYNSPLHF; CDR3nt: TGCGCCAGCAGCTGGGACAGCTATAATTCACCCCTCCACTTT
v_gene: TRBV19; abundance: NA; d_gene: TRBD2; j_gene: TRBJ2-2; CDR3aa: CASSIAGTRTTGELFF; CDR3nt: TGTGCCAGTAGTATAGCCGGGACTAGGACCACCGGGGAGCTGTTTTTT
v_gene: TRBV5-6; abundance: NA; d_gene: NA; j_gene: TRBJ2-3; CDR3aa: CASSVSGSTDTQYF; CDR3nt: TGTGCCAGCAGCGTGAGCGGGAGCACAGATACGCAGTATTTT
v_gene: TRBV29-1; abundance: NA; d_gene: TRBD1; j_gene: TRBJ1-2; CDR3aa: CATTRNRGRGDGYTF; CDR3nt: TGCGCCACAACCCGGAACAGGGGCAGGGGGGATGGCTACACCTTC
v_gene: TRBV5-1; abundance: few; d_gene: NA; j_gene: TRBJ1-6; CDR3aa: CASSSTDTNSPLHF; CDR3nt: TGCGCCAGCAGCTCGACAGACACAAATTCACCCCTCCACTTT
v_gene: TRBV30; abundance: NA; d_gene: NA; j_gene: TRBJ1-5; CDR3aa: CAWGATGSNQPQHF; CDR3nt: TGTGCCTGGGGGGCCACTGGCAGCAATCAGCCCCAGCATTTT
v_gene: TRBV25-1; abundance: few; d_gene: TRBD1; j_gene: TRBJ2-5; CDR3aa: CASSDLQGIGETQYF; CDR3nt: TGTGCCAGCAGTGACTTACAGGGGATTGGAGAGACCCAGTACTTC
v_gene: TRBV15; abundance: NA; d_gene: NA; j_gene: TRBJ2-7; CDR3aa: CATRGASSYEQYF; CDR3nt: TGTGCCACACGCGGGGCCTCGTCCTACGAGCAGTACTTC
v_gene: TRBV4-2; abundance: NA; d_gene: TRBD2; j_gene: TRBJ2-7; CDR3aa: CASSQASGTIPYEQYF; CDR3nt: TGTGCCAGCAGCCAGGCTAGCGGGACTATTCCATACGAGCAGTACTTC
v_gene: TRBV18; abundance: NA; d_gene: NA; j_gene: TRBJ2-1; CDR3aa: CASSPKGGIGDNEQFF; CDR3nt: TGTGCCAGCTCACCAAAGGGCGGGATTGGCGACAATGAGCAGTTCTTC
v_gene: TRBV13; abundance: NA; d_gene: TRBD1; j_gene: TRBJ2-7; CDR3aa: CASSGPGQGFPYEQYF; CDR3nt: TGTGCCAGCAGCGGGCCGGGACAGGGGTTCCCCTACGAGCAGTACTTC